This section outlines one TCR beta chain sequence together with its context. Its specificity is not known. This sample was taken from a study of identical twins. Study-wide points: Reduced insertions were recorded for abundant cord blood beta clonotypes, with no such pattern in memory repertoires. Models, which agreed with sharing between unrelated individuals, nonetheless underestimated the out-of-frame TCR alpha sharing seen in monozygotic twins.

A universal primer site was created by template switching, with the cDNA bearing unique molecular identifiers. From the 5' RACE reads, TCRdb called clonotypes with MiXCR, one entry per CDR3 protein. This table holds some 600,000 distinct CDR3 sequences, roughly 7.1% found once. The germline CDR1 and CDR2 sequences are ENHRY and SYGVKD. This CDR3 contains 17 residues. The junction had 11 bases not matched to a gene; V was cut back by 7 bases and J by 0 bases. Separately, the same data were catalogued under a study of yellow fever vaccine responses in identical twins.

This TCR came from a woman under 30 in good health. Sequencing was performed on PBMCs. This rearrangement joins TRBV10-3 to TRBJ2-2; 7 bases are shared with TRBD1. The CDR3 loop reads CAINKDSGGSNTGELFF. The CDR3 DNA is TGTGCCATCAATAAAGACTCAGGGGGATCGAACACCGGGGAGCTGTTTTTT.